This TCR beta chain was observed in a study of T cell changes during pregnancy in multiple sclerosis. Repertoires were generated with immunoSEQ multiplex PCR, while TCRdb's copy carries only in-frame clones and drops some. The sample has tens of thousands of clones; about 91% are singletons. The V and J ends lost 6 bases and 3 bases respectively, with 11 bases between them. Germline values: CDR1 MNHEY, CDR2 SVGAGI. The CDR3 consists of 13 residues. The rearrangement uses TRBV6-5 and TRBJ2-5; D not certain. The receptor comes from a female donor with multiple sclerosis, enrolled in a pregnancy study. The sequencing used CD8+ T cells from peripheral blood mononuclear cells, collected after pregnancy. This CDR3 is CASRLLVEETQYF. For the CDR3, the DNA is TGTGCCAGCAGACTTTTGGTGGAAGAGACCCAGTACTTC.